The next 19 T cell receptor beta chains were all read from a single sample in a study of blood T cell repertoires in COVID-19. Data came from immunoSEQ multiplex PCR; TCRdb stores just in-frame clones and leaves some out. The sample contains about 97,000 clones, around nine tenths of which appear only once. Sequencing was done on a sample of peripheral blood. The receptors stem from a woman aged 45-59 years with COVID-19, enrolled during active disease.

The chain links TRBV5-1 to TRBJ1-1; maybe TRBD1 (6 bases). V lost 0 bases, J lost 3 bases, and 15 bases lay in between. In germline, CDR1 is SGHRS, CDR2 YFSETQ. The CDR3 loop spans 16 amino acids. Here the CDR3 reads CASSLEDRRGDTEAFF. CDR3 in DNA: TGCGCCAGCAGCTTGGAAGATCGCAGGGGAGACACTGAAGCTTTCTTT.

This chain joins TRBV5-6 and TRBJ2-7, with D perhaps matching TRBD2 (5 bases). Deletions cut 3 bases from V and 3 bases from J, with 19 bases between. The CDR3 is 16 residues long. The germline CDR1 and CDR2 sequences are SGHDT and YYEEEE. CDR3 sequence: CASSSPDFWENYEQYF. CDR3 nucleotides: TGTGCCAGCAGCTCCCCGGACTTTTGGGAGAACTACGAGCAGTACTTC.

The chain joins TRBV2 to TRBJ1-6; 10 bases agree with TRBD1. The CDR3 consists of 14 residues. Germline V gene lookup returns CDR1 SNHLY and CDR2 FYNNEI. J gave up 9 bases and V 4 bases, and 3 bases lay outside the gene matches. DNA for the CDR3: TGTGCCAGCAGTGTGAGGGACAGGGGTTCACCCCTCCACTTT. Protein sequence: CASSVRDRGSPLHF.

The CDR3 DNA reads TGTGCCATCAGTGCTGGGGCAGTTGGGCAGCCCCAGCATTTT. Residues: CAISAGAVGQPQHF. V is TRBV10-3 and J is TRBJ1-5, with D possibly being TRBD1 (5 bases). This CDR3 has 14 amino acids. The germline CDR1 and CDR2 sequences are ENHRY and SYGVKD. V gave up 4 bases and J gave up 7 bases, with 14 bases separating them.

The gene calls are TRBV30 and TRBJ1-1; TRBD1 is a possible D gene (6 bases). Trimming cost V 0 bases and J 1 base, with 15 bases left between them. CDR1 GTSNPN and CDR2 SVGIG come from the germline V gene (reference sequence). The CDR3 has 16 residues. The CDR3: CAWSVRGMTGNTEAFF. DNA for the CDR3: TGTGCCTGGAGTGTGCGGGGGATGACAGGGAACACTGAAGCTTTCTTT.

The rearrangement links TRBV20-1 to TRBJ2-7; 11 bases are shared with TRBD1. CDR1 DFQATT and CDR2 SNEGSKA come from the germline V gene (reference sequence). The CDR3 is 16 residues long. Germline trimming cut 3 bases from V and 7 bases from J; bases unmatched to any gene: 14. The CDR3 region is CSASQSGTGGLGEQYF. The CDR3 DNA follows: TGCAGTGCTAGTCAGTCCGGGACAGGGGGTTTAGGGGAGCAGTACTTC.

The V and J genes are TRBV3-1 (or the pseudogene TRBV3-2) and TRBJ2-3, with TRBD2 matching 8 bases. V dropped 3 bases and J dropped 0; count of bases not matched to a gene: 5. The CDR3 loop spans 16 amino acids. CDR1 LGHDT and CDR2 YNNKEL come from the germline V gene (reference sequence). The CDR3 DNA follows: TGTGCCAGCAGCCAGCGGGGGGTGACTAGCACAGATACGCAGTATTTT. Encoded protein: CASSQRGVTSTDTQYF.

The J gene is TRBJ2-2, the V gene TRBV24-1; 10 nucleotides align to TRBD1. This CDR3 is built from 15 residues. The V and J ends lost 9 bases and 1 base, in that order; junction bases with no gene match: 4. The germline gives CDR1 KGHDR, CDR2 SFDVKD. CDR3 residues: CATEDRGLNTGELFF. CDR3 bases: TGTGCCACCGAAGACAGGGGGCTGAACACCGGGGAGCTGTTTTTT.

In its sample, this clone was seen once. The chain joins TRBV18 to TRBJ2-3, with D possibly being TRBD2 (5 bases). V lost 3 bases to trimming and J lost 6 bases, with 7 bases between them. The CDR3 contains 12 residues. Germline lookup yields CDR1 KGHSH and CDR2 LQKENI. DNA of the CDR3: TGTGCCAGCTCACCTTCGGGGGATACGCAGTATTTT. Amino acids: CASSPSGDTQYF.

The chain combines TRBV5-6 with TRBJ2-4; 10 bases align to TRBD1. CDR1 is SGHDT and CDR2 is YYEEEE in the germline V gene. Unmatched junction bases numbered 14, after V lost 4 bases and J lost 7 bases. The CDR3 has 17 amino acids. CDR3: CASSLRQGAIVTNIQYF. The CDR3 DNA follows: TGTGCCAGCAGCCTCAGACAGGGGGCTATTGTTACGAACATTCAGTACTTC.

The rearrangement uses TRBV27 and TRBJ2-1; tentative D call: TRBD2 (6 bases). This CDR3 has 16 amino acids. With 3 bases removed from V and 2 bases from J, the gap between germline ends came to 14 bases. CDR1 is MNHEY and CDR2 is SMNVEV in the germline V gene (reference sequence). The chain's CDR3 is CASSLLVGGPYNEQFF. CDR3 coding DNA: TGTGCCAGCAGTTTGTTGGTCGGGGGACCCTACAATGAGCAGTTCTTC.

The chain carries TRBV6-4 and TRBJ1-5; D unresolved. CDR3 length: 16 residues. Germline V gene lookup returns CDR1 MRHNA and CDR2 SNTAGT. With 10 bases removed from V and 0 bases from J, the gap between germline ends came to 19 bases. The CDR3 protein is CATSDFTPYSNQPQHF. In DNA form, the CDR3 reads TGTGCCACCTCGGACTTTACTCCTTATAGCAATCAGCCCCAGCATTTT.

CDR3 region: CASSPTGNYNEQFF. The CDR3 coding sequence is TGTGCCAGCAGTCCAACAGGAAACTACAATGAGCAGTTCTTC. The chain uses TRBV2 and TRBJ2-1, with TRBD1 as a possible D gene (5 bases). The CDR3 has 14 amino acids. The germline V and J ends were trimmed by 5 bases and 3 bases, with 11 bases remaining between them. The germline V gene encodes CDR1 SNHLY and CDR2 FYNNEI.

The chain employs TRBV14 and TRBJ2-2; possibly TRBD2 for D (5 bases). The V and J ends lost 4 bases and 4 bases respectively, with 13 bases between them. Looked up from germline, CDR1 is SGHDN and CDR2 is FVKESK. CDR3 length equals 15 residues. The CDR3 DNA follows: TGTGCCAGCAGCCGCGCAGCGGTGGCCACCGGGGAGCTGTTTTTT. As protein: CASSRAAVATGELFF.

The chain carries TRBV5-1 and TRBJ1-2; tentatively, D is TRBD1 (5 bases). Per germline, CDR1 SGHRS and CDR2 YFSETQ. With 3 bases removed from V and 3 bases from J, the gap between germline ends came to 9 bases. The CDR3 sequence is 13 residues long. The CDR3 sequence: CASSSRGDYGYTF. The CDR3 nucleotides read TGCGCCAGCAGCTCTAGGGGCGACTATGGCTACACCTTC.

This clone was seen a single time. This chain joins TRBV6-5 and TRBJ2-2, with D possibly TRBD2 on 6 matching bases. The CDR3 consists of 13 residues. V lost 7 bases, J lost 2 bases, and 8 bases lay in between. Germline lookup yields CDR1 MNHEY and CDR2 SVGAGI. The CDR3 spells CASKGLNTGELFF. The CDR3 DNA sequence: TGTGCCAGCAAGGGACTTAACACCGGGGAGCTGTTTTTT.

The J gene is TRBJ2-1, the V gene TRBV30; D gene ambiguous. CDR1 and CDR2 from the germline V gene are GTSNPN and SVGIG (reference sequence). CDR3 length: 15 amino acids. V dropped 0 bases and J dropped 6 bases, with 15 bases sitting between them. The CDR3 here is CAWSVGQVPGNEQFF. The CDR3 DNA follows: TGTGCCTGGAGTGTGGGTCAGGTACCAGGCAATGAGCAGTTCTTC.

The genes are TRBV5-5 and TRBJ1-1; a weak D match, TRBD1 (5 bases). Germline loops: CDR1 SGHKS, CDR2 YYEKEE (reference sequence). Trimming removed 0 bases at V and 11 bases at J, with 14 bases between. There are 13 residues in the CDR3. CDR3 amino acids: CASSLGQGGEAFF. CDR3 DNA: TGTGCCAGCAGCTTGGGGCAGGGAGGTGAGGCTTTCTTT.

V gene TRBV5-8 combines with J gene TRBJ1-5; D unresolved. Between the trimmed V and J ends, which lost 2 bases and 4 bases, there was a span of 4 bases. The V gene's germline CDR1 is SGHTS and CDR2 YDEGEE. This CDR3 is built from 12 residues. The CDR3 DNA is TGTGCCAGCAGCTTCCGGAATCAGCCCCAGCATTTT. It is translated as CASSFRNQPQHF.